The 13 T cell receptor beta chains below come from one sample, sequenced in a study of blood T cell repertoires in COVID-19 (dated by TCRdb to 2018 to 2020). Library generation was performed with the immunoSEQ multiplex PCR assay. TCRdb took this table from immuneACCESS and kept in-frame rearrangements with V and J called. Such tables lack part of the clones; where checked against another copy, unresolved V genes explain under half of the gap, and the rest is unexplained. In all, the sample holds about 440,000 clones, and nearly 90% of those were seen once. The ten largest make up around 1.8% of the sample. The sample comprised PBMCs or T cells enriched from blood (not recorded which). The receptors stem from a woman between 18 and 29 years old with acute COVID-19.

The V and J genes are TRBV3-1 (or the pseudogene TRBV3-2) and TRBJ2-7, with TRBD2 matching over 7 bases. With V trimmed by 1 base and J by 3 bases, 3 bases remained unmatched. Germline V gives CDR1 LGHDT, CDR2 YNNKEL (reference sequence). The CDR3 totals 14 residues. The CDR3 reads CASSQVGTNYEQYF. CDR3 in DNA: TGTGCCAGCAGCCAAGTCGGGACTAACTACGAGCAGTACTTC.

The V gene is TRBV19, the J gene TRBJ2-2; no firm D call. The length of the CDR3 is 15 residues. The germline V gene encodes CDR1 LNHDA and CDR2 SQIVND (reference sequence). The V end was cut by 3 bases, the J end by 7 bases, with 15 bases between. Written as DNA, the CDR3 is TGTGCCAGTAGTATGGGTGGCGGATTCGGCGGGGAGCTGTTTTTT. It translates to CASSMGGGFGGELFF.

V usage is TRBV6-5 and J usage is TRBJ1-2, with TRBD1 as a possible D gene (6 bases). CDR1 MNHEY and CDR2 SVGAGI come from the germline V gene. V shed 5 bases and J shed 4 bases, with 11 bases lying between them. The CDR3 loop spans 13 amino acids. CDR3 amino acids: CASSLDSVYGYTF. CDR3 sequence (DNA): TGTGCCAGCAGTCTGGACAGTGTCTATGGCTACACCTTC.

The V and J genes are TRBV4-3 and TRBJ1-5; the match to TRBD1 covers 7 bases. Germline values: CDR1 LGHNA, CDR2 YSLEER. Losses at the gene ends were 1 base for V and 5 bases for J; bases not matched to a gene: 8. The CDR3 loop spans 16 amino acids. CDR3 bases: TGCGCCAGCAGCCAAGGGAGGGGACAGCGATATCAGCCCCAGCATTTT. It specifies CASSQGRGQRYQPQHF.

The V call is TRBV14, the J call TRBJ1-4, with D perhaps matching TRBD1 (6 bases). CDR1 and CDR2 (germline): SGHDN, FVKESK. The CDR3 has 15 amino acids. V was pared by 2 bases and J by 7 bases, with 14 bases between. In nucleotides, the CDR3 is TGTGCCAGCAGCCAAAGGGCAGGGGCAGGTGAAAAACTGTTTTTT. It codes for CASSQRAGAGEKLFF.

This clone was counted a single time. Germline is not matched at one junction end, which may reflect a read error. The genes are TRBV12-5 and TRBJ2-5; tentatively, D is TRBD1 (5 bases). CDR1 LGHNT and CDR2 FRNRAP come from the germline V gene. There are 11 residues in the CDR3. The CDR3 is CASGLGQGKDF. The CDR3 nucleotides are TGTGCTAGTGGTTTGGGGCAGGGAAAGGACTTC.

The chain employs TRBV11-1 and TRBJ1-4; D is unresolved. This CDR3 has 13 residues. V lost 2 bases and J 5 bases, leaving 6 bases between the germline ends. Per the germline V gene, CDR1 is SGHAT and CDR2 is FQDESV (reference sequence). Written as DNA, the CDR3 is TGTGCCAGCAGCTTATCCATGAATGAAAAACTGTTTTTT. This gives the protein CASSLSMNEKLFF.

The rearrangement uses TRBV29-1 and TRBJ1-1; 7 bases are a match to TRBD1. The V gene end was trimmed by 6 bases and the J gene end by 11 bases; junction bases not matched to a gene: 15. CDR3 length: 13 amino acids. CDR1 SQVTM and CDR2 ANQGSEA come from the germline V gene. The CDR3 loop is CSVQDRPEGGAFF. The CDR3 DNA follows: TGCAGCGTCCAGGACAGGCCCGAAGGGGGGGCTTTCTTT. The variable domain in full, completed from reference TRBV29-1 and TRBJ1-1, reads SAVISQKPSRDICQRGTSLTIQCQVDSQVTMMFWYRQQPGQSLTLIATANQGSEATYESGFVIDKFPISRPNLTFSTLTVSNMSPEDSSIYLCSVQDRPEGGAFFGQGTRLTVV.

The chain links TRBV4-2 to TRBJ2-3; perhaps TRBD2 as D (6 bases). V lost 1 base, J lost 3 bases, and 17 bases lay in between. CDR1 LGHNA and CDR2 YNFKEQ come from the germline V gene. This CDR3 region has 17 residues. The CDR3 here is CASSQVTAGMYTDTQYF. As DNA, the CDR3 is TGTGCCAGCAGCCAAGTTACCGCGGGGATGTATACAGATACGCAGTATTTT.

The chain employs TRBV3-1 (or the pseudogene TRBV3-2) and TRBJ1-6, with a tentative D call TRBD1 (6 bases). Germline V gives CDR1 LGHDT, CDR2 YNNKEL (reference sequence). The germline V and J ends were trimmed by 1 base and 6 bases, with 7 bases remaining between them. This CDR3 has 14 residues. The CDR3 is CASSQVQGNSPLHF. The CDR3 DNA sequence: TGTGCCAGCAGCCAAGTACAGGGTAATTCACCCCTCCACTTT.

The chain uses TRBV5-4 and TRBJ1-6; D possibly corresponds to TRBD1 (6 bases). The CDR3 is made up of 15 amino acids. Per germline, CDR1 SGHNT and CDR2 YYREEE (reference sequence). V lost 0 bases, J lost 6 bases, and 10 bases lay in between. CDR3 DNA sequence: TGTGCCAGCAGCTTGGGAGGCAGGGGTAATTCACCCCTCCACTTT. Its translation is CASSLGGRGNSPLHF. Full variable domain (remainder filled in from reference TRBV5-4 and TRBJ1-6): ETGVTQSPTHLIKTRGQQVTLRCSSQSGHNTVSWYQQALGQGPQFIFQYYREEENGRGNFPPRFSGLQFPNYSSELNVNALELDDSALYLCASSLGGRGNSPLHFGNGTRLTVT.

The genes are TRBV27 and TRBJ2-3; 13 bases line up with TRBD2. This CDR3 spans 15 amino acids. The germline V gene has CDR1 MNHEY and CDR2 SMNVEV (reference sequence). Trimming removed 7 bases from V and 5 bases from J; junction bases left unmatched: 6. The CDR3 spells CASKLLAGGIDTQYF. The DNA for the CDR3 is TGTGCCAGCAAACTACTAGCGGGAGGGATAGATACGCAGTATTTT.

The rearrangement uses TRBV10-1 and TRBJ2-1, with 8 bases that match TRBD1. V lost 8 bases to trimming and J lost 0 bases; unmatched junction nucleotides: 12. Germline CDR1 is WNHNN and CDR2 is SYGVQD (reference sequence). This CDR3 region has 17 residues. The CDR3 here is CASVHPNRGDSYNEQFF. CDR3 DNA sequence: TGCGCCAGCGTACATCCAAACAGGGGGGACTCCTACAATGAGCAGTTCTTC.